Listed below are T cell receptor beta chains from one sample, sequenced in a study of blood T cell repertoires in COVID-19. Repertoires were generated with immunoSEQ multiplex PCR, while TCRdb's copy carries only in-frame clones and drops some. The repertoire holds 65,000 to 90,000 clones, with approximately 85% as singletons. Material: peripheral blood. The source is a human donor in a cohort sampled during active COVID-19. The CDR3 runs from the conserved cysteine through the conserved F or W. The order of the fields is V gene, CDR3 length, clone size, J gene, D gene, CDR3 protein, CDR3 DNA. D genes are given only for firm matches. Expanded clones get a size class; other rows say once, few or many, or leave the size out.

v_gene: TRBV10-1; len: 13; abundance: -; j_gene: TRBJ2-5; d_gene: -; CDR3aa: CASRERAGSTQYF; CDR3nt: TGCGCCAGCAGGGAGCGGGCGGGGTCGACCCAGTACTTC
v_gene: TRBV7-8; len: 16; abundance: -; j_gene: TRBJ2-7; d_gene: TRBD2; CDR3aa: CASSLASGSGSYEQYF; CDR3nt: TGTGCCAGCAGCTTAGCTAGCGGGAGCGGAAGCTACGAGCAGTACTTC
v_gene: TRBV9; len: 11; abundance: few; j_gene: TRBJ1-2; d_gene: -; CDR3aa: CASSVRGGYTF; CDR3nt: TGTGCCAGCAGCGTACGAGGTGGCTACACCTTC
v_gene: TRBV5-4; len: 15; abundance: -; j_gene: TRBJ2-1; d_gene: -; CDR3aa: CASSPLAPDYNEQFF; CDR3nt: TGTGCCAGCAGCCCTCTAGCCCCCGACTACAATGAGCAGTTCTTC
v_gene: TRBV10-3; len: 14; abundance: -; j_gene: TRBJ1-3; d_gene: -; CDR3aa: CAISERQARNTIYF; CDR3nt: TGTGCCATCAGTGAAAGACAGGCTCGAAACACCATATATTTT
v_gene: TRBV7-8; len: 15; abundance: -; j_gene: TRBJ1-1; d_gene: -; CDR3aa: CASSARSGRDTEAFF; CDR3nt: TGTGCCAGCAGCGCCCGCTCGGGGAGGGACACTGAAGCTTTCTTT
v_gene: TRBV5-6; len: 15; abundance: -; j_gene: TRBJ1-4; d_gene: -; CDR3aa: CASSSPQAMSEKLFF; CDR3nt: TGTGCCAGCAGCTCCCCCCAGGCGATGAGTGAAAAACTGTTTTTT
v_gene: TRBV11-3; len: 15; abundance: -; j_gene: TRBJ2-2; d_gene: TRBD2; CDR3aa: CASSLSGTNTGELFF; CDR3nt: TGTGCCAGCAGCCTTAGCGGGACCAACACCGGGGAGCTGTTTTTT
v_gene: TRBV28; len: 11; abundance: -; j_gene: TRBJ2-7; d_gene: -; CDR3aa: CASSPSGEQYF; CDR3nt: TGTGCCAGCAGTCCCTCGGGGGAGCAGTACTTC
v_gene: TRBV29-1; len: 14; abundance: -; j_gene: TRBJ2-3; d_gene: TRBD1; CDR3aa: CSVEVKQGIGTQYF; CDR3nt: TGCAGCGTTGAGGTAAAACAGGGGATTGGTACGCAGTATTTT
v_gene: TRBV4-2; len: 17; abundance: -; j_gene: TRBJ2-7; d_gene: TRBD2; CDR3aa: CASSQVPSGDLSYEQYF; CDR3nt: TGTGCCAGCAGCCAAGTTCCTAGCGGGGATCTCTCCTACGAGCAGTACTTC
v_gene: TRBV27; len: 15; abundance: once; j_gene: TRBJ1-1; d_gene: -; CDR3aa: CASRPRPQGHTEAFF; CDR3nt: TGTGCCAGCAGACCTCGACCTCAGGGCCACACTGAAGCTTTCTTT
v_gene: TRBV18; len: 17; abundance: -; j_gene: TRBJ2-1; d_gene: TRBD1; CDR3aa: CASSPSLDRGRDNEQFF; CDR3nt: TGTGCCAGCTCACCATCACTGGACAGGGGGCGCGACAATGAGCAGTTCTTC